This T cell receptor (beta chain) was profiled in a study of circulating and synovial CD4+ cells in juvenile arthritis (dated by TCRdb to the mid-2010s). A note on the overall study: Within each patient, the study compared the TCRbeta CDR3 repertoires of three groups: circulating HLA-DR+ CD4 T cells, bulk blood CD4 T cells, and synovial CD4 T cells. Repertoire sequencing was performed with the aim of confirming enrichment of synovial clonotypes in a circulating synovial-like CD4 T cell subset.

Library method: the immunoSEQ multiplex PCR assay. An external provider performed TCRbeta CDR3 sequencing as a commercial service. In the source study's methods: The analyses used productive nucleotide sequences together with amino acid sequences obtained by in silico translation. To equalise sample size, diversity was assessed as Renyi entropy across alpha values by taking the median of 200 repeated subsamples. Pairwise repertoire distance was calculated as one minus the Chao-modified Jaccard index, correcting for under-sampling, and used for clustering. Frequency-weighted overlap with synovial clonotypes was calculated across 200 sample sizes, using 200 draws without replacement for each, and the value reported was the one at the size of the smaller sample. In its TCRdb copy, this immuneACCESS table keeps in-frame sequences only and misses some clones. Where compared with another copy, unresolved V genes explain less than half of these, and the others have no known cause. The V and J calls and clone size come from that table; D and trimming were worked out from the DNA. Counted in this sample were some 35,000 clones; less than 97% of them appeared once. The top ten hold 0.15% to 0.2% of the sample.

The junction shows trimming of 2 bases on V and 3 bases on J, plus 8 bases between the germline ends. Looking up the germline V gene (reference sequence) yields CDR1 MNHEY and CDR2 SMNVEV. Spanning cysteine to phenylalanine, the CDR3 consists of 13 amino acids. Only the CDR3 region is kept as DNA, spanning 39 bases read in frame from base 1. Results the study describes overall, beyond this receptor: Lower diversity was observed in synovial and circulating pathogenic-like lymphocyte repertoires than in bulk blood CD4 repertoires, and some CPL samples were found to be as oligoclonal as synovium. Because overlap with synovium rose as sequencing depth increased, the measured fractions of shared clonotypes likely underestimated the overlap of the full repertoire. Traditional Vbeta family usage analysis did not detect the difference between circulating pathogenic-like lymphocytes and bulk blood T cells. Circulating pathogenic-like lymphocytes clustered together with synovial T cells and shared a substantially larger fraction of CDR3 sequences with synovium than bulk blood did. Because CPL samples and bulk blood CD4 samples differed in T cell genome counts by at least an order of magnitude, sample-size effects were addressed.

This clone was found once. The antigen it recognizes is unknown. No base-level quality is on record; no much larger clone is a single base apart. The sequenced samples were obtained from patients with active juvenile idiopathic arthritis. Right after thawing, the cells went straight into sorting, and Live/Dead Fixable Near-IR Stain was used to exclude dead cells. This TCR was recovered from a human donor with juvenile idiopathic arthritis. Rearrangement joined TRBV27 to TRBJ2-7, with no D gene named confidently. Input material: CD4+ T cells from blood. The nucleotide sequence reads TGTGCCAGCAGTTTAGTGGAGAGCTACGAGCAGTACTTC. This is translated as CASSLVESYEQYF.